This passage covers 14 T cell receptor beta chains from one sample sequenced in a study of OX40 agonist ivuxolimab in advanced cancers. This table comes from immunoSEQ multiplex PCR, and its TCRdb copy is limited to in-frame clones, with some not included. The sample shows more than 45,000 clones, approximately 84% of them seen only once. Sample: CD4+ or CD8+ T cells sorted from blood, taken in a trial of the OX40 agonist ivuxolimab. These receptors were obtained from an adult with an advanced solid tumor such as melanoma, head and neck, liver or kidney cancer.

The CDR3 region is CASTAGRARQETQYF. The CDR3 nucleotides read TGTGCCAGCACCGCCGGCAGGGCCCGACAAGAGACCCAGTACTTC. The V gene is TRBV11-2, the J gene TRBJ2-5; maybe TRBD1 (5 bases). This CDR3 is built from 15 residues. Trimming left V 7 bases short and J 2 bases short, with 17 bases between. Germline V gene lookup returns CDR1 SGHAT and CDR2 FQNNGV.

The CDR3 DNA sequence: TGTGCCTGGAGTCCGGCAGTTGAGCAGTTCTTC. This translates into CAWSPAVEQFF. V and J are TRBV30 and TRBJ2-1; D remains ambiguous. CDR1 GTSNPN and CDR2 SVGIG come from the germline V gene (reference sequence). Trimming cost V 2 bases and J 9 bases, with 8 bases left between them. The length of the CDR3 is 11 residues.

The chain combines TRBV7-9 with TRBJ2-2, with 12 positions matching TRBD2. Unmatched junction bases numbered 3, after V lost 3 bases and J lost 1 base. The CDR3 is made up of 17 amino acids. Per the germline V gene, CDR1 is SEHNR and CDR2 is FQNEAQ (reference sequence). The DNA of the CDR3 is TGTGCCAGCAGCTTCCCGGGACTAGCGGGGAACACCGGGGAGCTGTTTTTT. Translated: CASSFPGLAGNTGELFF.

CDR3 bases: TGCGCCAGCAGCCCACTAAGGGGAGCAGCCCGCCATGAAAAACTGTTTTTT. It yields the protein CASSPLRGAARHEKLFF. The chain recombines TRBV4-1 with TRBJ1-4; TRBD1 might be the D (5 bases). CDR3 size: 17 residues. CDR1 MGHRA and CDR2 YSYEKL come from the germline V gene. V was pared by 4 bases and J by 6 bases, with 21 bases between.

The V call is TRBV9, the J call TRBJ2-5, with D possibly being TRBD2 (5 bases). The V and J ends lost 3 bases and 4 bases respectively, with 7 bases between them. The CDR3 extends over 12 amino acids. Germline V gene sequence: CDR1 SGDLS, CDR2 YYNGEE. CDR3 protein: CASSDEGETQYF. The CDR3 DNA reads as TGTGCCAGCAGCGACGAGGGAGAGACCCAGTACTTC.

CDR3 sequence (DNA): TGTGCCATCAACCCGGGCGGGCCGGAGGATACGCAGTATTTT. It encodes CAINPGGPEDTQYF. The chain recombines TRBV10-3 with TRBJ2-3, with D possibly TRBD2 on 5 matching bases. CDR1 and CDR2 (germline): ENHRY, SYGVKD. There are 14 residues in the CDR3. Trimming shortened V by 7 bases and J by 6 bases, and 17 bases separated the two germline ends.

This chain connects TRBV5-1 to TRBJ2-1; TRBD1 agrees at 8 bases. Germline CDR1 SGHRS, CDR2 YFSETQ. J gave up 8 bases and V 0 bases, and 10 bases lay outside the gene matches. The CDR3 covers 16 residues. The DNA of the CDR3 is TGCGCCAGCAGCTTGGCTCCAGGGGGCGCAGGAGATGAGCAGTTCTTC. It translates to CASSLAPGGAGDEQFF.

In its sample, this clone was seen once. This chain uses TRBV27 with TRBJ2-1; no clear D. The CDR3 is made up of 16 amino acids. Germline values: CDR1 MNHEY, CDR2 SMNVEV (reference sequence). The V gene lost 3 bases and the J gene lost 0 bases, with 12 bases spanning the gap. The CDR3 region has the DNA TGTGCCAGCAGTTTTGGGCGGACGAGCTCCTACAATGAGCAGTTCTTC. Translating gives CASSFGRTSSYNEQFF.

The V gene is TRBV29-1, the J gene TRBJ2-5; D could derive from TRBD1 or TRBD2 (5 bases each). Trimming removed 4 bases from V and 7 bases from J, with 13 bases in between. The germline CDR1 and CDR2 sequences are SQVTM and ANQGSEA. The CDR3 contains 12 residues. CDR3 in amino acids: CSVATGPGTQYF. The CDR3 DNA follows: TGCAGCGTTGCAACGGGGCCAGGGACCCAGTACTTC.

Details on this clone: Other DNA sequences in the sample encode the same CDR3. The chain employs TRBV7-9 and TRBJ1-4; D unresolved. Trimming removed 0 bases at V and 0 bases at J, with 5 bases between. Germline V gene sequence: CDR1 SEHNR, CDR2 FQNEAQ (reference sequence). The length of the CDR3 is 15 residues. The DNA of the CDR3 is TGTGCCAGCAGCTTAGCGCGTGCAACTAATGAAAAACTGTTTTTT. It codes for CASSLARATNEKLFF.

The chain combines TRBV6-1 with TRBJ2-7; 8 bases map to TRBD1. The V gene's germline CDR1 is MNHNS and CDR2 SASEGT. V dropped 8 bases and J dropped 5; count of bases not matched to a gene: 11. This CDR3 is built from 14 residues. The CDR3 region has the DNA TGTGCCAGCTGTGCCCGCAGGGGGCTTGACGAGCAGTACTTC. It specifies CASCARRGLDEQYF.

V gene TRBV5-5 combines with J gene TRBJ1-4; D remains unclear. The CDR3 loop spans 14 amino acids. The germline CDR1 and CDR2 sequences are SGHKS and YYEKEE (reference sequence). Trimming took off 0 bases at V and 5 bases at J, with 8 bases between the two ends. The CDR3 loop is CASSLGQLNEKLFF. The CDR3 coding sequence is TGTGCCAGCAGCTTGGGGCAGCTAAATGAAAAACTGTTTTTT.

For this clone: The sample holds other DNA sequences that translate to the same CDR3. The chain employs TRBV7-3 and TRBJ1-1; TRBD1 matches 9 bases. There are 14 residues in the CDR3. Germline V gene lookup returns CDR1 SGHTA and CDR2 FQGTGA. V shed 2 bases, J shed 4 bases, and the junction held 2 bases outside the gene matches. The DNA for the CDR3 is TGTGCCAGCAGCTTAGACAGGGGGTCCACTGAAGCTTTCTTT. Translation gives CASSLDRGSTEAFF.

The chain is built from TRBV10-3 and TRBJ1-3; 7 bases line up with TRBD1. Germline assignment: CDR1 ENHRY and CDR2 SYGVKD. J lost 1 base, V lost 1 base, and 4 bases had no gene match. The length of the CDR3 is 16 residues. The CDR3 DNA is TGTGCCATCAGTGAGTTCGACAGGGTATCTGGAAACACCATATATTTT. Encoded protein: CAISEFDRVSGNTIYF.